The rows below give T cell receptor beta chains drawn from one sample of a study of monozygotic twins with inflammatory bowel disease. One entry per CDR3 protein, without DNA, is what TCRdb gives after re-calling the 5' RACE reads. In total, the table holds under 200,000 distinct CDR3 sequences. The sequenced sample consisted of blood. The source of these receptors is a human donor with ulcerative colitis or Crohn's disease, or a healthy co-twin of an affected twin (not recorded which). CDR3s include the opening cysteine and the closing phenylalanine or tryptophan. Fields, in order: V gene, J gene, CDR3 length, CDR3 protein.

TRBV6-2/TRBV6-3	TRBJ1-4	21	CASSRTGTSLSDATTNEKLFF
TRBV7-2	TRBJ2-3	18	CASSLGVIAGGRPDTQYF
TRBV5-1	TRBJ2-1	15	CASSIEQGHYNEQFF
TRBV15	TRBJ2-7	15	CATSLLLGTGDEQYF
TRBV12-3/TRBV12-4	TRBJ1-1	13	CASSLVENTEAFF
TRBV6-4	TRBJ2-1	14	CASSESSSYNEQFF
TRBV5-1	TRBJ2-5	15	CASSQRRPGSETQYF
TRBV5-1	TRBJ2-2	16	CASSLDPGVTTGELFF
TRBV5-5	TRBJ1-2	15	CASSLGPTKEIGYTF
TRBV5-1	TRBJ2-5	13	CASSLAQRETQYF
TRBV11-2	TRBJ2-1	15	CASSHGTSRHNEQFF
TRBV12-3/TRBV12-4	TRBJ2-2	17	CASSWGLAGGNTGELFF
TRBV5-6	TRBJ1-2	15	CASSSAPMGAGGYTF
TRBV7-9	TRBJ2-1	15	CASSMRERTYNEQFF
TRBV12-3/TRBV12-4	TRBJ2-2	14	CASQGMTGPGELFF
TRBV6-2/TRBV6-3	TRBJ2-7	15	CASSSYSGSTYEQYF
TRBV7-7	TRBJ2-5	16	CASSPGLAGAKETQYF
TRBV5-1	TRBJ2-5	14	CASSPPGGEETQYF